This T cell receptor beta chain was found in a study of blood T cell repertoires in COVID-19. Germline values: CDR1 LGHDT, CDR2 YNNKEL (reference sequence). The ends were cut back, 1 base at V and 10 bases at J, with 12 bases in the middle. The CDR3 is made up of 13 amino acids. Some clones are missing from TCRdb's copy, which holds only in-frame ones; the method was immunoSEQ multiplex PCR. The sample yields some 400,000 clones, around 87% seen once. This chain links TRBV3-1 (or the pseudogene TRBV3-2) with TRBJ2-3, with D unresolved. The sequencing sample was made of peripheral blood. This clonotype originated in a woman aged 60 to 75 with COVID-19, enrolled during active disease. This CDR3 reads CASSQVQEVAQYF. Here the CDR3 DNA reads TGTGCCAGCAGCCAAGTCCAGGAAGTAGCGCAGTATTTT.